The following is a TCR beta chain sequence with its context. V gave up 1 base and J gave up 5 bases; unmatched junction bases: 9. CDR3 length: 16 amino acids. The germline CDR1 and CDR2 sequences are PRHDT and FYEKMQ (reference sequence). These data originate in a study of blood T cell repertoires in COVID-19. Assay: immunoSEQ multiplex PCR; the TCRdb copy retains only in-frame clones and omits some. This sample yields some 200,000 clones, of which about 86% are seen a single time; 2% to 2.5% belongs to the top ten. This TCR derives from a woman in her forties or fifties with acute or convalescent COVID-19. This chain links TRBV13 with TRBJ2-3, with 7 positions matching TRBD2. The sequencing input was peripheral blood. This CDR3 is CASSLEARDYKDTQYF. For the CDR3, the DNA is TGTGCCAGCAGCTTAGAGGCGCGGGACTACAAAGATACGCAGTATTTT.